The 32 T cell receptor beta chains given below trace back to one sample, sequenced in a study of CD8 T cells in Susac syndrome. Reverse transcription used about 0.45 to 1 ug RNA and random hexamers. MiXCR, applied by TCRdb to the immunoSEQ multiplex PCR reads, yields one record per CDR3 protein. This repertoire shows 110,000 to 150,000 distinct CDR3 sequences, 95% found once; its top ten account for roughly 0.08%. Material for sequencing was CD4+ T cells from PBMCs. The source is a human donor with Susac syndrome.

The chain uses TRBV12-3 or TRBV12-4 and TRBJ2-7; D perhaps matches TRBD2 (5 bases). Trimming pared 5 bases from V and 2 bases from J, leaving 16 bases between. The CDR3 extends over 15 amino acids. The chain's CDR3 is CASSPSGLSPYEQYF. CDR3 sequence (DNA): TGTGCCAGCAGTCCCAGCGGCCTCTCCCCCTACGAGCAGTACTTC.

The J gene is TRBJ2-7, the V gene TRBV5-6, with 10 bases aligning to TRBD2. This CDR3 contains 16 residues. Trimming cost V 4 bases and J 3 bases; bases outside gene matches: 10. Looked up from germline, CDR1 is SGHDT and CDR2 is YYEEEE. CDR3 protein: CASSGGSGRAHYEQYF. The CDR3 DNA reads TGTGCCAGCAGCGGAGGCAGCGGGAGGGCTCACTACGAGCAGTACTTC.

The rearrangement links TRBV29-1 to TRBJ2-7, with a tentative D call TRBD2 (6 bases). The CDR3 contains 11 residues. Germline V lookup: CDR1 SQVTM, CDR2 ANQGSEA. V gave up 4 bases and J gave up 3 bases, with 7 bases separating them. The CDR3, as DNA: TGCAGCGTTGGGGAGGACTACGAGCAGTACTTC. This encodes CSVGEDYEQYF.

The J gene is TRBJ1-2, the V gene TRBV12-3 or TRBV12-4; D is uncertain. CDR3 length: 14 residues. V lost 0 bases and J lost 6, with 11 bases in between. The chain's CDR3 is CASSLAELGHGYTF. CDR3 nucleotides: TGTGCCAGCAGTTTAGCCGAACTCGGGCATGGCTACACCTTC.

The CDR3: CSASRRGRHTGELFF. The CDR3, as DNA: TGCAGTGCTAGTCGGCGCGGGAGACACACCGGGGAGCTGTTTTTT. The chain combines TRBV20-1 with TRBJ2-2; TRBD2 aligns across 7 bases. The J segment lost 3 bases and the V segment lost 3 bases, leaving 7 bases of the junction unmatched. Germline V lookup: CDR1 DFQATT, CDR2 SNEGSKA (reference sequence). The CDR3 extends over 15 amino acids.

This clonotype was counted between two and nine times. The V call is TRBV7-9, the J call TRBJ1-5; D ambiguous. Trimming left V 5 bases short and J 4 bases short, with 12 bases between. The CDR3 has 14 residues. CDR1 and CDR2 from the germline V gene are SEHNR and FQNEAQ (reference sequence). CDR3 amino acids: CASSPEGGNQPQHF. CDR3 DNA sequence: TGTGCCAGCAGCCCCGAAGGAGGGAATCAGCCCCAGCATTTT.

V gene TRBV20-1 combines with J gene TRBJ2-7; possible D gene TRBD2, 6 bases. Trimming left V 3 bases short and J 4 bases short, with 19 bases between. This CDR3 is 15 amino acids long. CDR1 and CDR2 from the germline V gene are DFQATT and SNEGSKA (reference sequence). As DNA, the CDR3 is TGCAGTGCTAGGGTACCCCGGGACTTGAGTTACGAGCAGTACTTC. Amino acids: CSARVPRDLSYEQYF.

The chain recombines TRBV29-1 with TRBJ1-2; 8 nucleotides line up with TRBD1. The V and J ends lost 6 bases and 6 bases, in that order; junction bases with no gene match: 3. This CDR3 has 11 amino acids. CDR1 and CDR2 from the germline V gene are SQVTM and ANQGSEA. The CDR3 DNA sequence: TGCAGCGTCGGGACAGGCCATGGCTACACCTTC. Its protein product is CSVGTGHGYTF.

The CDR3 coding sequence is TGTGCCAGCAGCTCTGGGGATGGGCGTAACTATGGCTACACCTTC. Translating gives CASSSGDGRNYGYTF. The V gene is TRBV7-9, the J gene TRBJ1-2; D gene uncertain. CDR3 length: 15 residues. Germline values: CDR1 SEHNR, CDR2 FQNEAQ (reference sequence). V was trimmed by 4 bases and J by 1 base, leaving 13 bases between them.

This sequence joins TRBV7-9 and TRBJ2-7; D unclear. Looked up from germline, CDR1 is SEHNR and CDR2 is FQNEAQ (reference sequence). This CDR3 is built from 13 residues. The V gene lost 5 bases and the J gene lost 2 bases, with 10 bases spanning the gap. In DNA, the CDR3 is TGTGCCAGCAGCGTCACTCCCGCCTACGAGCAGTACTTC. As protein: CASSVTPAYEQYF.

The chain joins TRBV27 to TRBJ2-6; 8 positions match TRBD1. This CDR3 is built from 14 residues. Per germline, CDR1 MNHEY and CDR2 SMNVEV (reference sequence). With V trimmed by 5 bases and J by 19 bases, 16 bases remained unmatched. The CDR3 loop is CASSPVPGQAMFTF. CDR3 DNA sequence: TGTGCCAGCAGTCCAGTCCCGGGACAGGCCATGTTCACTTTC.

J is TRBJ2-1 and V is TRBV18; weak D call: TRBD1 (6 bases). Germline lookup yields CDR1 KGHSH and CDR2 LQKENI. This CDR3 spans 13 amino acids. V gave up 2 bases and J gave up 8 bases, with 10 bases separating them. CDR3 DNA sequence: TGTGCCAGCTCACCAAGGGGGAATCATGAGCAGTTCTTC. Protein: CASSPRGNHEQFF.

This clonotype was counted once. The rearrangement uses TRBV7-3 and TRBJ2-3, with a possible D match to TRBD2 (5 bases). Germline CDR1 SGHTA, CDR2 FQGTGA. V was shortened by 3 bases and J by 1 base, with 11 bases between the two germline ends. This CDR3 comprises 15 residues. This CDR3 reads CASSFSDSRTDTQYF. The DNA for the CDR3 is TGTGCCAGCAGCTTCTCGGACTCCCGCACAGATACGCAGTATTTT.

The chain links TRBV7-9 to TRBJ2-1, with D uncertain. V shed 7 bases and J shed 5 bases, with 9 bases lying between them. Germline lookup yields CDR1 SEHNR and CDR2 FQNEAQ (reference sequence). The CDR3 length is 12 residues. The CDR3 loop reads CASTRGDNEQFF. The CDR3 nucleotides read TGTGCCAGCACTAGAGGAGACAATGAGCAGTTCTTC.

The V and J genes are TRBV2 and TRBJ1-1, with unresolved D. Trimming left V 7 bases short and J 4 bases short, with 13 bases between. The CDR3 has 13 amino acids. Germline assignment: CDR1 SNHLY and CDR2 FYNNEI. The CDR3 DNA reads TGTGCCAGCATCTGGGAGGCCCTCACTGAAGCTTTCTTT. Translation: CASIWEALTEAFF.

The genes are TRBV29-1 and TRBJ2-3; D unresolved. This CDR3 is 11 amino acids long. From germline, CDR1 is SQVTM and CDR2 ANQGSEA. Deletions cut 3 bases from V and 6 bases from J, with 7 bases between. DNA for the CDR3: TGCAGCGTTGAGGAAGTTGATACGCAGTATTTT. Protein product: CSVEEVDTQYF.

The chain links TRBV2 to TRBJ2-1, with 9 bases that match TRBD1. This CDR3 region has 18 residues. Germline loops: CDR1 SNHLY, CDR2 FYNNEI. After removal of 3 bases from V and 8 bases from J, the junction contained 17 bases not matched to a gene. The CDR3 here is CASSEGQGSPSGRDEQFF. In nucleotides, the CDR3 is TGTGCCAGCAGTGAGGGACAGGGAAGCCCATCGGGACGGGATGAGCAGTTCTTC.

The V call is TRBV5-1, the J call TRBJ2-3; D is undetermined. The CDR3 consists of 12 residues. Trimming removed 0 bases at V and 5 bases at J, with 4 bases between. Germline loops: CDR1 SGHRS, CDR2 YFSETQ. The CDR3 loop is CASSLGQDTQYF. For the CDR3, the DNA is TGCGCCAGCAGCTTGGGGCAAGATACGCAGTATTTT.

The chain carries TRBV27 and TRBJ1-2; D perhaps matches TRBD1 (6 bases). Germline CDR1 MNHEY, CDR2 SMNVEV (reference sequence). This CDR3 is built from 13 residues. Trimming cost V 5 bases and J 4 bases, with 11 bases left between them. Here the CDR3 reads CASSRGAGYGYTF. Written as DNA, the CDR3 is TGTGCCAGCAGTCGGGGGGCGGGCTATGGCTACACCTTC.

The V call is TRBV5-4, the J call TRBJ2-2; 12 bases map to TRBD2. V shed 4 bases, J shed 4 bases, and the junction held 5 bases outside the gene matches. Germline V gives CDR1 SGHNT, CDR2 YYREEE (reference sequence). The CDR3 has 16 amino acids. The CDR3 spells CASSDPSGRATGELFF. Written as DNA, the CDR3 is TGTGCCAGCAGCGATCCTAGCGGGAGGGCCACCGGGGAGCTGTTTTTT.

This sequence joins TRBV20-1 and TRBJ1-5; D remains unclear. V lost 5 bases, J lost 0 bases, and 11 bases lay in between. Per the germline V gene, CDR1 is DFQATT and CDR2 is SNEGSKA (reference sequence). There are 14 residues in the CDR3. The CDR3 DNA sequence: TGCAGTGCTGCCCCACGTTATAGCAATCAGCCCCAGCATTTT. Residues: CSAAPRYSNQPQHF.

The gene calls are TRBV20-1 and TRBJ2-7; TRBD2 aligns across 12 bases. Trimming removed 6 bases from V and 3 bases from J; junction bases left unmatched: 6. The CDR3 covers 14 residues. CDR1 and CDR2 from the germline V gene are DFQATT and SNEGSKA (reference sequence). In nucleotides, the CDR3 is TGCAGTGCAACTGGACTAGCGGGGTTCTACGAGCAGTACTTC. This translates into CSATGLAGFYEQYF.

The rearrangement links TRBV9 to TRBJ1-2, with D perhaps matching TRBD1 (6 bases). Germline CDR1 and CDR2: SGDLS and YYNGEE. CDR3 length: 15 residues. Trimming cost V 6 bases and J 3 bases, with 18 bases left between them. The CDR3 DNA sequence: TGTGCCAGCACCAGAGGGGGAGGGGGAGACTATGGCTACACCTTC. Translation: CASTRGGGGDYGYTF.

The chain combines TRBV3-1 with TRBJ2-3; D gene ambiguous. V lost 4 bases to trimming and J lost 4 bases, with 15 bases between them. Germline V gene lookup returns CDR1 LGHDT and CDR2 YNNKEL (reference sequence). This CDR3 region has 15 residues. CDR3 residues: CASSPYERYSDTQYF. CDR3 coding DNA: TGTGCCAGCAGCCCCTACGAGCGTTATTCAGATACGCAGTATTTT.

This clonotype was recorded only once. The CDR3 loop is CASDLVSGRRNQPQHF. The CDR3 region has the DNA TGTGCCAGCGACCTTGTCTCAGGTAGACGCAATCAGCCCCAGCATTTT. The chain couples TRBV6-1 to TRBJ1-5, with D uncertain. The length of the CDR3 is 16 residues. Germline loops: CDR1 MNHNS, CDR2 SASEGT. V dropped 8 bases and J dropped 2 bases, with 19 bases sitting between them.

J is TRBJ2-1 and V is TRBV24-1, with a possible D match to TRBD2 (6 bases). This CDR3 comprises 15 residues. V shed 6 bases and J shed 7 bases, with 18 bases lying between them. The germline CDR1 and CDR2 sequences are KGHDR and SFDVKD. DNA of the CDR3: TGTGCCACCAGTCCCCAACCAGCGGGCTTTAATGAGCAGTTCTTC. It codes for CATSPQPAGFNEQFF.

V usage is TRBV6-1 and J usage is TRBJ2-3; D is uncertain. This CDR3 comprises 14 residues. The V and J ends lost 3 bases and 2 bases respectively, with 9 bases between them. Per the germline V gene, CDR1 is MNHNS and CDR2 is SASEGT. The CDR3 loop reads CASSEGGYTDTQYF. The CDR3 nucleotides are TGTGCCAGCAGTGAGGGTGGGTACACAGATACGCAGTATTTT.

This clonotype was recorded once. The genes are TRBV25-1 and TRBJ2-7; D might be TRBD2 (5 bases). The CDR3 is 11 amino acids. Trimming took off 3 bases at V and 7 bases at J, with 7 bases between the two ends. CDR1 is MGHDK, CDR2 SYGVNS, per germline. This chain's CDR3 is CASSEKREQYF. CDR3 sequence (DNA): TGTGCCAGCAGTGAGAAGCGGGAGCAGTACTTC.

This clonotype was counted a few times. The V and J genes are TRBV20-1 and TRBJ2-7; the match to TRBD2 covers 10 bases. From germline, CDR1 is DFQATT and CDR2 SNEGSKA (reference sequence). V lost 3 bases, J lost 2 bases, and 1 base stayed unmatched. The length of the CDR3 is 13 residues. The CDR3 DNA is TGCAGTGCTAGGACTAGCGGGCCCTACGAGCAGTACTTC. This codes for CSARTSGPYEQYF.

The V call is TRBV29-1, the J call TRBJ2-3; 9 bases line up with TRBD2. CDR1 is SQVTM, CDR2 ANQGSEA, per germline. V shed 4 bases, J shed 5 bases, and the junction held 4 bases outside the gene matches. CDR3 length: 13 amino acids. The CDR3, as DNA: TGCAGCGTTGGGCTAGCGGGGAAAGATACGCAGTATTTT. It is translated as CSVGLAGKDTQYF.

The chain employs TRBV6-2 or TRBV6-3 and TRBJ1-2; the D is unclear. CDR3 size: 13 residues. The V gene's germline CDR1 is MNHEY and CDR2 SVGEGT. Trimming removed 4 bases at V and 4 bases at J, with 10 bases between. CDR3: CASSLKRGYGYTF. For the CDR3, the DNA is TGTGCCAGCAGTTTAAAGCGCGGCTATGGCTACACCTTC.

The chain uses TRBV12-3 or TRBV12-4 and TRBJ2-7; D might be TRBD1 or TRBD2, each matching 5 bases. The V end was cut by 5 bases, the J end by 2 bases, with 7 bases between. The CDR3 sequence is 12 residues long. For the CDR3, the DNA is TGTGCCAGCAGTCCGGGACCCTACGAGCAGTACTTC. The encoded protein is CASSPGPYEQYF.